These T cell receptor beta chains were read from a single sample in a study of cytomegalovirus exposure and HLA in healthy donors. Clones were sequenced by immunoSEQ multiplex PCR, and TCRdb holds only the in-frame ones, with some missing. The sample holds around 85,000 clones, less than 80% seen once. The source material was PBMCs. Receptor source: a man aged 30 to 39 in good health and CMV-seropositive. Both conserved end residues are trimmed from each CDR3.

V	CDR3
TRBV29-1	SVDGQGAYEQY
TRBV6-1	ASSGTSGYNEQF
TRBV7-8	ASSSPSGGASGEQY
TRBV30	AWSYQGIYNEQF
TRBV4-1	ASSQGRQRIEQF
TRBV7-3	ASSLNGGDGTQY
TRBV18	ASSPPGTGTYEQY
TRBV6-1	ASSERPTGYSNQPQN
TRBV4-1	ASSPKHTGGDEKLF
TRBV5-1	ASSLTGSTDTQY
TRBV7-9	ASSSFRGSESTEAF
TRBV7-2	ASSLVSPGRGTEAF
TRBV6-5	ASSYDVAGTYEQY
TRBV9	ASSRGQGAEKLF
TRBV11-2	ASSLVLLRDTEAF
TRBV28	ASRPGQRGRYT
TRBV19	ASDGEASTEAF
TRBV5-6	ASSPIDGSYT
TRBV5-1	ASSPDKTNTGELF
TRBV30	AWSAPGSQRGDTQY
TRBV9	ASSVDAGRETQY
TRBV6-5	ASAEGGAYEQY
TRBV4-1	ASSQSGTGLQPQH
TRBV4-1	ASSQNPLAGHEQF
TRBV28	ASSSYPGAGANVLT
TRBV19	ASTPKGQTNEKLF
TRBV6-6	ASRLTSGSYEQY
TRBV5-6	ASSLVGQLSGNTIY
TRBV4-3	ASSHWREVPDTQY
TRBV4-2	ASSQGGLAGVYYEQY
TRBV5-1	ASSLEPQVNEKLF